What follows are 2 T cell receptor beta chains derived from one specimen sequenced in a study of T cells in Graves' hyperthyroidism and ophthalmopathy. Regions amplified from RNA transcripts were the TCR beta CDR3 regions. First-round RT-PCR targeting the TCR CDR3 was performed with the HTBI primer set. TCRdb reprocessed the multiplex PCR reads with MiXCR, giving one entry per CDR3 protein. The sample holds 500,000 to 600,000 distinct CDR3 sequences, about 20% seen once. Sequencing used blood. The receptors come from a man aged 35 to 55 with Graves' ophthalmopathy.

This rearrangement joins TRBV6-1 to TRBJ1-2; tentatively, D is TRBD1 (5 bases). Germline loops: CDR1 MNHNS, CDR2 SASEGT. This CDR3 comprises 14 residues. Trimming took 4 bases from V and 3 from J, leaving 12 bases between them. The CDR3 here is CASSGGLGDYGYTF. CDR3 sequence (DNA): TGTGCCAGCAGTGGGGGACTGGGAGACTATGGCTACACCTTC.

This clonotype appeared a few times. The chain couples TRBV7-8 to TRBJ1-5, with TRBD1 as a possible D gene (6 bases). The CDR3 is 17 residues long. The V gene's germline CDR1 is SGHVS and CDR2 FQNEAQ. V lost 6 bases and J 1 base, leaving 19 bases between the germline ends. CDR3 region: CASSLFSGQLSNQPQHF. DNA of the CDR3: TGTGCCAGCAGTCTCTTCTCGGGACAATTAAGCAATCAGCCCCAGCATTTT.